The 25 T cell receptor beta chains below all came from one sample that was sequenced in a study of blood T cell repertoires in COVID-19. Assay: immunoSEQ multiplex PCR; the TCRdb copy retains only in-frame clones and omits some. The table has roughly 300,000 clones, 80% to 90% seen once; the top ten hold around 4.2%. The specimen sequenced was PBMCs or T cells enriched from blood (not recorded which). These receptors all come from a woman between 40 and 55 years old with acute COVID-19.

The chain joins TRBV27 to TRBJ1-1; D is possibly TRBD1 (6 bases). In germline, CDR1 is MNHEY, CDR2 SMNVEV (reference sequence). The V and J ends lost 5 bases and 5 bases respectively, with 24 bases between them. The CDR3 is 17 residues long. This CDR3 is CASSIGGALIGETEAFF. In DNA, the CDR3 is TGTGCCAGCAGTATTGGGGGGGCCCTGATTGGGGAGACTGAAGCTTTCTTT.

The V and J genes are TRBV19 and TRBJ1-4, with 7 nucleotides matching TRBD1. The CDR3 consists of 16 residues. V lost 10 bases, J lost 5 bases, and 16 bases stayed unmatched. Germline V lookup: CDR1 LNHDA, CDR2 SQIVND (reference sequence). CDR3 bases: TGTGCCACAAGAGAACAGGGGAACCTAATCAATGAAAAACTGTTTTTT. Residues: CATREQGNLINEKLFF.

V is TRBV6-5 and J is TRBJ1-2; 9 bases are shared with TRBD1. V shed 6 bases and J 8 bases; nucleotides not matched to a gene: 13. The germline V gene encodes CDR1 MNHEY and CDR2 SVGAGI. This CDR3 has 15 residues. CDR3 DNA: TGTGCCAGCAGCCGGATGGGGACAGGGCTCGGGGGCTACACCTTC. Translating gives CASSRMGTGLGGYTF.

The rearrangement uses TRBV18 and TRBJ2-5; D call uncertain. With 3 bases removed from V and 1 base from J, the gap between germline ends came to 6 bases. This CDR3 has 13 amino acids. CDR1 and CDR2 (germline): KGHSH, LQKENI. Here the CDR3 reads CASSPYSQETQYF. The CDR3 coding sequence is TGTGCCAGCTCACCGTACTCCCAAGAGACCCAGTACTTC. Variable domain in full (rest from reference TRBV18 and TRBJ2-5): NAGVMQNPRHLVRRRGQEARLRCSPMKGHSHVYWYRQLPEEGLKFMVYLQKENIIDESGMPKERFSAEFPKEGPSILRIQQVVRGDSAAYFCASSPYSQETQYFGPGTRLLVL.

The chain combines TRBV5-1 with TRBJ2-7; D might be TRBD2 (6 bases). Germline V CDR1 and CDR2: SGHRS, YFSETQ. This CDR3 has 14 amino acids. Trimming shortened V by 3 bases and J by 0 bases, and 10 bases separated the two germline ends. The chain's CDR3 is CASSSLTSSYEQYF. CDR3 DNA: TGCGCCAGCAGCTCGCTGACTAGCTCCTACGAGCAGTACTTC.

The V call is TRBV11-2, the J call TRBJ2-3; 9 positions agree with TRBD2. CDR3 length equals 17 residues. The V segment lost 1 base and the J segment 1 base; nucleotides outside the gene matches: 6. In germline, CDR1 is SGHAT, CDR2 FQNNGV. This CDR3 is CASSLGMKRGGTDTQYF. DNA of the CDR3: TGTGCCAGCAGCTTAGGAATGAAGCGGGGGGGCACAGATACGCAGTATTTT.

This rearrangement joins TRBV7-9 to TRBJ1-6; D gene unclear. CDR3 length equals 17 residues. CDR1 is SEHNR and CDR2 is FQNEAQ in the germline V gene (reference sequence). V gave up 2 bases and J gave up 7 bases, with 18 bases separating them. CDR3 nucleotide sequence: TGTGCCAGCAGCTTATCCGGGGTTAAGAGGAGCAATTCACCCCTCCACTTT. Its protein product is CASSLSGVKRSNSPLHF. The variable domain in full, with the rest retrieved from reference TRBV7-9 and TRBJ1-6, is DTGVSQNPRHKITKRGQNVTFRCDPISEHNRLYWYRQTLGQGPEFLTYFQNEAQLEKSRLLSDRFSAERPKGSFSTLEIQRTEQGDSAMYLCASSLSGVKRSNSPLHFGNGTRLTVT.

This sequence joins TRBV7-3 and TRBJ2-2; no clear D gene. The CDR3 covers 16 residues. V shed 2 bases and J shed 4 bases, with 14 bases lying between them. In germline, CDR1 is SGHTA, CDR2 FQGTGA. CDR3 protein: CASSLFGGSATGELFF. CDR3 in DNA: TGTGCCAGCAGCTTATTCGGCGGATCAGCCACCGGGGAGCTGTTTTTT. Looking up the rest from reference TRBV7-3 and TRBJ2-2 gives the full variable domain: GAGVSQTPSNKVTEKGKYVELRCDPISGHTALYWYRQSLGQGPEFLIYFQGTGAADDSGLPNDRFFAVRPEGSVSTLKIQRTERGDSAVYLCASSLFGGSATGELFFGEGSRLTVL.

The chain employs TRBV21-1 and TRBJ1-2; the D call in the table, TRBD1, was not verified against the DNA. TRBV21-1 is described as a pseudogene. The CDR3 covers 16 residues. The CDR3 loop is CASRRQGRGNFYGYTF. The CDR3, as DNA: TGTGCCAGCAGACGACAGGGAAGGGGGAACTTCTATGGCTACACCTTC.

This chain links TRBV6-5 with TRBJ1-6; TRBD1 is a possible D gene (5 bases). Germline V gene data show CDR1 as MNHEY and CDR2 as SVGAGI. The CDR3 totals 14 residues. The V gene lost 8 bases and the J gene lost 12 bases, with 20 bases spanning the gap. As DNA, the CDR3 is TGTGCCAGCCGACCGACAGATCCTTGGGAACCCCTCCACTTT. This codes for CASRPTDPWEPLHF.

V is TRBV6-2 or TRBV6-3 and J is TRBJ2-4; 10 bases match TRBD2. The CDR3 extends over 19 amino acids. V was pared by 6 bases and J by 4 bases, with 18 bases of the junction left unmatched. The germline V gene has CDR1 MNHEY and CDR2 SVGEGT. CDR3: CASSHRLAGVYGSKNIQYF. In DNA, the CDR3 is TGTGCCAGCAGCCACAGGCTAGCGGGAGTCTATGGGTCTAAAAACATTCAGTACTTC.

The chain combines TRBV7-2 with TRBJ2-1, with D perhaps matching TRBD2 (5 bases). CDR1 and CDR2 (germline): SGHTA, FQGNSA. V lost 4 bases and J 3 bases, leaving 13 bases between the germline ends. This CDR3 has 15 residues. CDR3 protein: CASSSGGGLYNEQFF. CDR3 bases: TGTGCCAGCAGCTCAGGAGGTGGACTCTACAATGAGCAGTTCTTC.

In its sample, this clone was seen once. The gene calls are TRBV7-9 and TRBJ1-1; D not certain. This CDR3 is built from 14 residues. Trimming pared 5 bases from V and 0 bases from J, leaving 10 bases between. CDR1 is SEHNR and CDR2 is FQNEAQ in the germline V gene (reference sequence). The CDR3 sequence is CASSQLTMNTEAFF. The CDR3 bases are TGTGCCAGCAGCCAGTTAACTATGAACACTGAAGCTTTCTTT.

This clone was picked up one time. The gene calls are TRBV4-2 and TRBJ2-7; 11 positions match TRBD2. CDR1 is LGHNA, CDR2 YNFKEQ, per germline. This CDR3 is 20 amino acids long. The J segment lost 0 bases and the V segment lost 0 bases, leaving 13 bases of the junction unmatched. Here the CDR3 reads CASSQDLVRLAGRYSYEQYF. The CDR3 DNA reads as TGTGCCAGCAGCCAAGATTTGGTTAGACTAGCGGGGAGATACTCCTACGAGCAGTACTTC.

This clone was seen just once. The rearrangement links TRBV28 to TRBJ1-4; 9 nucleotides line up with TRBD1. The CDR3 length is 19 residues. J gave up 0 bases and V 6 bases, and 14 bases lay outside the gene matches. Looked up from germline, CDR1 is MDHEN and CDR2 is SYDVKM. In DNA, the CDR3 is TGTGCCAGCAGCACCCCGTGGACAGGGGTTCCGTCAACTAATGAAAAACTGTTTTTT. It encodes CASSTPWTGVPSTNEKLFF. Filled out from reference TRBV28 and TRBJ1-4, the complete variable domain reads DVKVTQSSRYLVKRTGEKVFLECVQDMDHENMFWYRQDPGLGLRLIYFSYDVKMKEKGDIPEGYSVSREKKERFSLILESASTNQTSMYLCASSTPWTGVPSTNEKLFFGSGTQLSVL.

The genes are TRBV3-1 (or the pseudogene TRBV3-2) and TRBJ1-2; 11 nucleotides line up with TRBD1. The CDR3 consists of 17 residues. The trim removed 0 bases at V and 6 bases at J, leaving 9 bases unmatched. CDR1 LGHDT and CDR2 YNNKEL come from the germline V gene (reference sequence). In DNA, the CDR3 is TGTGCCAGCAGCCAAGAAGGACAGGGGGCTCGTTGGAATGGCTACACCTTC. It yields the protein CASSQEGQGARWNGYTF.

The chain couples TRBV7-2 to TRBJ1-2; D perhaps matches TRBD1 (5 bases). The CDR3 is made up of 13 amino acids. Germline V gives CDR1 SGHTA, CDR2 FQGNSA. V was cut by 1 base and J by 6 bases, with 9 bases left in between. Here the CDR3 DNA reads TGTGCCAGCAGCTTAGGGGGGAGGGATGGCTACACCTTC. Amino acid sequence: CASSLGGRDGYTF.

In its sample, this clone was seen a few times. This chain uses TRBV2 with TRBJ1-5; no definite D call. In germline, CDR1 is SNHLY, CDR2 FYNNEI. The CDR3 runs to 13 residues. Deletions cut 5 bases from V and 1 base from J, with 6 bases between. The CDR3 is CASSRESNQPQHF. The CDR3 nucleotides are TGTGCCAGCAGTAGGGAGAGCAATCAGCCCCAGCATTTT.

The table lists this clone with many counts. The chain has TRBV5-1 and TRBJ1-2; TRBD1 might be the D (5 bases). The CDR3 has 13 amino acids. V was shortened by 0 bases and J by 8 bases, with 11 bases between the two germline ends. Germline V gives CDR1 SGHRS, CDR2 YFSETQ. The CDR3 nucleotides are TGCGCCAGCAGCTTGGACGACAGCGGGGGCTACACCTTC. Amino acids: CASSLDDSGGYTF.

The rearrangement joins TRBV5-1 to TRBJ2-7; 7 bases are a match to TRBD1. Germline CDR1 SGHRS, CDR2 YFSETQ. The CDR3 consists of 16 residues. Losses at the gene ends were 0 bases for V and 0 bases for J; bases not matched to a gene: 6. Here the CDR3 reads CASSLATTGSSYEQYF. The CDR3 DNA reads TGCGCCAGCAGCTTGGCGACGACAGGGAGCTCCTACGAGCAGTACTTC.

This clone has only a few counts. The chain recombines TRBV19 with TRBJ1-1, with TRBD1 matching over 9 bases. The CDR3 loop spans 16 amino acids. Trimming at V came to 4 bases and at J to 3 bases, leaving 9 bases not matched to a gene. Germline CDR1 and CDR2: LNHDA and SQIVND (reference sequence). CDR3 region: CASSTQKTGGYTEAFF. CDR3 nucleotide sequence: TGTGCCAGTAGTACCCAGAAAACAGGGGGCTACACTGAAGCTTTCTTT.

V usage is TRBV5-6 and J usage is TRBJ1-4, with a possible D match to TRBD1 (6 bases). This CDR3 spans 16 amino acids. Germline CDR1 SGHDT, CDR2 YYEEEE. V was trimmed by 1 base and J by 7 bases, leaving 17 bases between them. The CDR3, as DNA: TGTGCCAGCAGCTTGTCGCTACAGGGTGCTACTGAAAAACTGTTTTTT. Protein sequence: CASSLSLQGATEKLFF.

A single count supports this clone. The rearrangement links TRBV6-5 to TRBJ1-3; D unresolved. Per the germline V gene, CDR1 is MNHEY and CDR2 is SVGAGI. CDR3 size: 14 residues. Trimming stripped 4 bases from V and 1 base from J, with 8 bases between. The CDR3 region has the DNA TGTGCCAGCAGTTCCGACATATCTGGAAACACCATATATTTT. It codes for CASSSDISGNTIYF.

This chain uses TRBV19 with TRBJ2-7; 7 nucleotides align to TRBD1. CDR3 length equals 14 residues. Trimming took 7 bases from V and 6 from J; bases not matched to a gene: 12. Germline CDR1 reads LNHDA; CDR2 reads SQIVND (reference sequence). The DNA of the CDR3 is TGTGCCAGTAAAAAGGGTCGGGCAGGGGGCGAGCAGTACTTC. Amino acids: CASKKGRAGGEQYF. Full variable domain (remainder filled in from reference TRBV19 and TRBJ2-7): DGGITQSPKYLFRKEGQNVTLSCEQNLNHDAMYWYRQDPGQGLRLIYYSQIVNDFQKGDIAEGYSVSREKKESFPLTVTSAQKNPTAFYLCASKKGRAGGEQYFGPGTRLTVT.

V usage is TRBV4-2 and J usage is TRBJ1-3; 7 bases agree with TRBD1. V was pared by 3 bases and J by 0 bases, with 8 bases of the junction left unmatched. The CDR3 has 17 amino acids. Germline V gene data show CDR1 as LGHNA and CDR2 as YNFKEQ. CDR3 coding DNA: TGTGCCAGCAGCCAGAATCTAGGACAGGACTCTGGAAACACCATATATTTT. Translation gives CASSQNLGQDSGNTIYF.